This entry lists 3 T cell receptor beta chains sequenced from one sample in a study of beta chain features in type 1 diabetes. Overall study findings and caveats: Shorter TCRB CDR3s, moderately but significantly so, were found in Type 1 diabetes patients in all four CD4+ subsets.

The isolated RNA, all of it, was reverse transcribed, so expressed TCRB transcripts were what got sequenced. Sequencing was performed with immunoSEQ multiplex PCR; in TCRdb, only in-frame clones are kept and a portion is missing. The sample contains about 190,000 clones, approximately 8.1% of which appear only once. These receptors' antigens are unknown. Sequenced sample: central memory CD4+ T cells from blood. These receptors originate from a man aged 18 to 29 with type 1 diabetes.

The chain uses TRBV28 and TRBJ2-1; 8 bases agree with TRBD1. The CDR3 is 14 residues long. Germline CDR1 is MDHEN and CDR2 is SYDVKM. J lost 10 bases, V lost 6 bases, and 11 bases had no gene match. CDR3 sequence (DNA): TGTGCCAGCAGGGACGGACAGGGATCGGGGGAGCAGTTCTTC. Amino acids: CASRDGQGSGEQFF.

The V and J genes are TRBV14 and TRBJ2-2; possible D gene TRBD2, 5 bases. The germline V gene has CDR1 SGHDN and CDR2 FVKESK. V was pared by 0 bases and J by 5 bases, with 16 bases between. This CDR3 spans 17 amino acids. The DNA of the CDR3 is TGTGCCAGCAGCCAAGATAGTGAACGGACTTGGACCGGGGAGCTGTTTTTT. It specifies CASSQDSERTWTGELFF.

A few counts support this clone. The V call is TRBV18, the J call TRBJ2-5; D not resolved. The CDR3 extends over 13 amino acids. Trimming left V 2 bases short and J 2 bases short, with 6 bases between. The V gene's germline CDR1 is KGHSH and CDR2 LQKENI. The DNA of the CDR3 is TGTGCCAGCTCACCAGAGAGACAAGAGACCCAGTACTTC. It encodes CASSPERQETQYF.